The clone carrying this TCR beta chain was picked up a small number of times. Its antigen is currently unknown. Preparation of TCR beta libraries was done by quantitative 5'-RACE with molecular barcodes. TCRdb redid the calling of the 5' RACE reads with MiXCR, one entry per CDR3 protein. The table shows 250,000 or so distinct CDR3 sequences, with roughly a quarter occurring only once. This entry is derived from a study of CD8 T cells in ankylosing spondylitis. Study-level points and caveats: About eight highly homologous variants made up a TCR beta motif that seemed to typify ankylosing spondylitis blood. Disease-associated clones were reportedly significantly overrepresented in matched ankylosing spondylitis synovial fluid. A CD8+ phenotype characterized the disease-linked clones, which were relatively rare in peripheral blood.

Germline values: CDR1 DFQATT, CDR2 SNEGSKA (reference sequence). The CDR3 spans 14 residues. Trimming left V 0 bases short and J 8 bases short, with 11 bases between. The chain employs TRBV20-1 and TRBJ1-6; D unclear. The sequencing sample was made of blood, either unsorted or a sorted T cell fraction (not recorded which). The clonotype was recovered from a male donor with ankylosing spondylitis or in good health (not recorded which). The CDR3 region has the DNA TGCAGTGCTAGAGAGACAAACTGGGATTCACCCCTCCACTTT. Its translation is CSARETNWDSPLHF.